Presented here are 8 T cell receptor beta chains from one specimen sequenced in a study of blood T cell repertoires in COVID-19. Clones were read by immunoSEQ multiplex PCR, and TCRdb kept only the in-frame ones, dropping some. Of 45,000 to 70,000 clones detected, around 76% appear once; the ten largest clones hold around a fifth. Sequencing was performed on peripheral blood. All receptors come from a woman aged 55-69 years with acute or convalescent COVID-19.

J is TRBJ1-2 and V is TRBV7-9; 8 bases are a match to TRBD1. This CDR3 is built from 15 residues. V trimming: 5 bases; J trimming: 7 bases; junction bases outside the gene matches: 12. CDR1 and CDR2 from the germline V gene are SEHNR and FQNEAQ (reference sequence). The CDR3 DNA is TGTGCCAGCAGCACACCCGGGGACGGGACAGGTGGCTACACCTTC. Amino acid sequence: CASSTPGDGTGGYTF.

CDR3 nucleotides: TGTGCCAGCACCCAGGGGCCCTTCACAGATACGCAGTATTTT. Protein sequence: CASTQGPFTDTQYF. The chain has TRBV13 and TRBJ2-3; TRBD1 is a possible D gene (6 bases). Trimming stripped 7 bases from V and 2 bases from J, with 13 bases between. Germline V gene lookup returns CDR1 PRHDT and CDR2 FYEKMQ (reference sequence). This CDR3 comprises 14 residues.

This chain joins TRBV7-2 and TRBJ1-5; 8 bases line up with TRBD1. J gave up 2 bases and V 1 base, and 1 base lay outside the gene matches. CDR3 length equals 15 residues. The germline CDR1 and CDR2 sequences are SGHTA and FQGNSA. DNA of the CDR3: TGTGCCAGCAGCTTAGTGGACAGGGGCAATCAGCCCCAGCATTTT. Amino acids: CASSLVDRGNQPQHF.

The chain uses TRBV6-2 or TRBV6-3 and TRBJ2-3; D is perhaps TRBD2 (5 bases). Germline V lookup: CDR1 MNHEY, CDR2 SVGEGT. V was clipped by 0 bases and J by 0 bases, with 16 bases between them. This CDR3 region has 18 residues. The CDR3: CASSYSALEGLSTDTQYF. The CDR3 coding sequence is TGTGCCAGCAGTTACTCCGCACTCGAGGGTCTTAGCACAGATACGCAGTATTTT.

This chain uses TRBV18 with TRBJ2-7; D remains unclear. The V and J ends lost 5 bases and 3 bases respectively, with 11 bases between them. The germline gives CDR1 KGHSH, CDR2 LQKENI. CDR3 length equals 13 residues. The CDR3 nucleotides are TGTGCCAGCTCAACTGACAACAACTACGAGCAGTACTTC. It yields the protein CASSTDNNYEQYF.

This chain connects TRBV2 to TRBJ1-2, with 8 bases identical to TRBD1. CDR3 size: 13 residues. V lost 6 bases, J lost 7 bases, and 7 bases stayed unmatched. CDR1 and CDR2 from the germline V gene are SNHLY and FYNNEI. CDR3 protein: CASSPGQGSGYTF. The CDR3 DNA is TGTGCCAGCAGCCCCGGACAGGGCAGTGGCTACACCTTC.

The chain is built from TRBV3-1 (or the pseudogene TRBV3-2) and TRBJ1-1, with D perhaps TRBD1 (6 bases). CDR3 size: 14 residues. The ends were cut back, 3 bases at V and 1 base at J, with 9 bases in the middle. Germline-derived CDR1 and CDR2 are LGHDT and YNNKEL (reference sequence). As DNA, the CDR3 is TGTGCCAGCAGCCAGCGGACAGAGAACACTGAAGCTTTCTTT. It translates to CASSQRTENTEAFF.

The J gene is TRBJ2-7, the V gene TRBV5-1, with 9 positions matching TRBD2. Germline trimming cut 4 bases from V and 2 bases from J; bases unmatched to any gene: 4. Germline CDR1 SGHRS, CDR2 YFSETQ. This CDR3 is built from 14 residues. The CDR3 region is CASSQTSGAYEQYF. The DNA for the CDR3 is TGCGCCAGCAGCCAGACTAGCGGTGCCTACGAGCAGTACTTC.